This section outlines one TCR beta chain sequence together with its context. The sample is drawn from a study of technical replicates of blood from several donors. TCRdb's copy holds only in-frame clones and misses some; the assay was immunoSEQ multiplex PCR. The table lists 45,000 to 60,000 clones, just over 85% of them singletons, with 5.6% in the top ten. Trimming left V 7 bases short and J 1 base short, with 10 bases between. This CDR3 is built from 13 residues. CDR1 is MNHEY and CDR2 is SVGAGI in the germline V gene. Sample: PBMCs. This clonotype originated in a human donor in good health. Some clones in this sample may be carry-over from other donors' samples. The chain carries TRBV6-5 and TRBJ1-1; D may be TRBD1 (5 bases). As DNA, the CDR3 is TGTGCCAGCACCCTCGGGGGGAACACTGAAGCTTTCTTT. It is translated as CASTLGGNTEAFF.